A selection of T cell receptor beta chains follows, all from one sample in a study of cytomegalovirus exposure and HLA in healthy donors. Here immunoSEQ multiplex PCR was the method, and the copy in TCRdb shows in-frame clones only, minus some. The data hold roughly 110,000 clones, with over 75% observed a single time. The sequenced material came from PBMCs. These receptors originate from a woman between 18 and 29 years old in good health and CMV-seronegative. Each CDR3 is given with its conserved first and last residue. The D gene is left open where the match is weak. Size is omitted from some rows. Given values are once, few, many or a class for expanded clones.

D	size	V	J	CDR3	DNA
-	once	TRBV6-5	TRBJ2-1	CASKKNRDSPSEQFF	TGTGCCAGCAAAAAGAACCGGGACTCCCCCAGTGAGCAGTTCTTC
-	-	TRBV25-1	TRBJ1-1	CASSESGTRTYENTEAFF	TGTGCCAGCAGTGAATCCGGGACTAGGACGTACGAAAACACTGAAGCTTTCTTT
-	few	TRBV28	TRBJ1-1	CASSLEGAQAFF	TGTGCCAGCAGTTTAGAGGGAGCCCAGGCTTTCTTT
-	-	TRBV12-5	TRBJ2-1	CASGLHRGEQFF	TGTGCTAGTGGTTTGCATCGGGGTGAGCAGTTCTTC
TRBD1	-	TRBV10-3	TRBJ2-2	CAISEGQGLTGELFF	TGTGCCATCAGTGAGGGACAGGGTTTGACCGGGGAGCTGTTTTTT
TRBD1	once	TRBV9	TRBJ2-6	CASSATPGGGANVLTF	TGTGCCAGCAGCGCCACCCCAGGGGGTGGGGCCAACGTCCTGACTTTC
-	-	TRBV15	TRBJ2-3	CATSREAPGTDTQYF	TGTGCCACCAGCAGAGAAGCTCCCGGGACAGATACGCAGTATTTT
TRBD2	-	TRBV7-6	TRBJ2-1	CASSLLASGVGMYNEQFF	TGTGCCAGCAGCTTATTGGCTAGCGGGGTCGGGATGTACAATGAGCAGTTCTTC
-	-	TRBV19	TRBJ2-3	CASSIQTSTDTQYF	TGTGCCAGTAGTATCCAAACTAGCACAGATACGCAGTATTTT
-	-	TRBV15	TRBJ1-1	CATSRDLGGGGMAFF	TGTGCCACCAGCAGAGATCTTGGGGGAGGGGGAATGGCTTTCTTT
-	few	TRBV6-1	TRBJ1-4	CASSADRKKLFF	TGTGCCAGCAGCGCTGACAGGAAAAAACTGTTTTTT
TRBD2	-	TRBV6-4	TRBJ2-3	CASAGGDTQYF	TGTGCCAGTGCGGGGGGAGATACGCAGTATTTT
-	-	TRBV28	TRBJ1-4	CASSFPPDGSNEKLFF	TGTGCCAGCAGTTTCCCTCCTGACGGGTCTAATGAAAAACTGTTTTTT
-	-	TRBV2	TRBJ1-3	CASMGLPGNTIYF	TGTGCCAGCATGGGACTTCCGGGAAACACCATATATTTT
TRBD1	-	TRBV7-6	TRBJ1-1	CASSFDRGETEAFF	TGTGCCAGCAGCTTCGACAGGGGTGAAACTGAAGCTTTCTTT
-	-	TRBV6-5	TRBJ2-1	CASSYLGTGNEQFF	TGTGCCAGCAGTTACTTGGGTACGGGAAATGAGCAGTTCTTC
-	few	TRBV5-4	TRBJ2-2	CASSMEHTGELFF	TGTGCCAGCAGCATGGAGCACACCGGGGAGCTGTTTTTT
-	few	TRBV2	TRBJ2-7	CASSAPVEQYF	TGTGCCAGCAGTGCCCCAGTTGAGCAGTACTTC
-	-	TRBV18	TRBJ1-1	CASSQGDNTEAFF	TGTGCCAGCTCACAGGGGGATAACACTGAAGCTTTCTTT
-	once	TRBV4-2	TRBJ1-1	CASSQGSSNTEAFF	TGTGCCAGCAGCCAAGGTTCTTCGAACACTGAAGCTTTCTTT
TRBD1	-	TRBV9	TRBJ1-1	CASSVQGVAEAFF	TGTGCCAGCAGCGTACAGGGGGTGGCTGAAGCTTTCTTT
-	-	TRBV11-2	TRBJ1-2	CASSTGQNYGYTF	TGTGCCAGCAGTACCGGACAGAACTATGGCTACACCTTC
TRBD1	-	TRBV7-9	TRBJ1-1	CASSLGGQGGGTEAFF	TGTGCCAGCAGCCTCGGCGGACAGGGAGGAGGGACTGAAGCTTTCTTT
-	-	TRBV19	TRBJ1-2	CASSIDINGYTF	TGTGCCAGTAGTATCGACATTAACGGCTACACCTTC
TRBD1	once	TRBV15	TRBJ1-1	CATSRNTGENTEAFF	TGTGCCACCAGCAGAAACACAGGGGAAAACACTGAAGCTTTCTTT
TRBD2	-	TRBV5-1	TRBJ2-2	CASSPVAGSHTGELFF	TGCGCCAGCAGCCCGGTAGCGGGAAGTCACACCGGGGAGCTGTTTTTT
TRBD2	-	TRBV4-3	TRBJ2-1	CASSPNILAGGHDEQFF	TGCGCCAGCAGCCCAAACATACTAGCGGGGGGGCACGATGAGCAGTTCTTC
-	-	TRBV5-1	TRBJ2-1	CASSLGSGEQFF	TGCGCCAGCAGCTTGGGCAGCGGGGAGCAGTTCTTC
-	-	TRBV4-2	TRBJ2-2	CASSQGGNSGELFF	TGTGCCAGCAGCCAAGGAGGGAATAGCGGGGAGCTGTTTTTT
-	-	TRBV28	TRBJ1-2	CASSLFPGSSGGYTF	TGTGCCAGCAGTTTATTCCCGGGGTCCTCGGGTGGCTACACCTTC
-	few	TRBV2	TRBJ2-2	CASRPGYANTGELFF	TGTGCCAGCAGACCCGGTTACGCGAACACCGGGGAGCTGTTTTTT
TRBD1	-	TRBV4-1	TRBJ1-1	CASNKGTGWTEAFF	TGCGCCAGCAATAAGGGGACAGGGTGGACTGAAGCTTTCTTT
TRBD2	-	TRBV30	TRBJ2-3	CAWSVQAGGPPEDTQYF	TGTGCCTGGAGTGTACAAGCGGGGGGGCCTCCGGAAGATACGCAGTATTTT
-	-	TRBV7-8	TRBJ2-3	CASSLDTGWDTQYF	TGTGCCAGCAGCTTAGATACGGGATGGGATACGCAGTATTTT
TRBD1	-	TRBV9	TRBJ1-1	CASSPATGKGTEAFF	TGTGCCAGCAGCCCGGCGACAGGGAAGGGCACTGAAGCTTTCTTT
-	-	TRBV10-2	TRBJ1-1	CASTPLGEPTEAFF	TGCGCCAGCACGCCCCTCGGAGAACCCACTGAAGCTTTCTTT
TRBD1	-	TRBV27	TRBJ2-2	CASSLFTGGLTGELFF	TGTGCCAGCAGTTTATTCACAGGGGGCCTCACCGGGGAGCTGTTTTTT
-	-	TRBV6-6	TRBJ2-6	CASSVQGSSGANVLTF	TGTGCCAGCAGTGTCCAGGGAAGCTCTGGGGCCAACGTCCTGACTTTC
-	-	TRBV11-3	TRBJ1-1	CASSLTGEAFF	TGTGCCAGCAGCTTAACGGGAGAAGCTTTCTTT
-	-	TRBV19	TRBJ2-2	CASTIAVAGTGELFF	TGTGCCAGTACCATAGCGGTAGCCGGCACCGGGGAGCTGTTTTTT
-	-	TRBV28	TRBJ2-3	CASRAPSSSTDTQYF	TGTGCCAGCAGAGCTCCTAGCTCTAGCACAGATACGCAGTATTTT
TRBD2	-	TRBV29-1	TRBJ2-5	CSVGGASGRNF	TGCAGCGTTGGGGGAGCTAGCGGGAGGAACTTC
TRBD2	-	TRBV2	TRBJ2-3	CASRLAGGSTDTQYF	TGTGCCAGCAGACTAGCGGGAGGGAGTACAGATACGCAGTATTTT
TRBD1	-	TRBV4-2	TRBJ1-1	CASSPQGQNTEAFF	TGTGCCAGCAGTCCACAGGGGCAGAACACTGAAGCTTTCTTT
TRBD1	few	TRBV6-5	TRBJ2-1	CASGEDRGSYNEQFF	TGTGCCAGCGGGGAGGACAGGGGGTCCTACAATGAGCAGTTCTTC
TRBD1	-	TRBV30	TRBJ1-4	CAWSRTGVGEKLFF	TGTGCCTGGAGTCGGACAGGGGTGGGTGAAAAACTGTTTTTT
-	once	TRBV4-1	TRBJ2-2	CASSQGGGSTGELFF	TGCGCCAGCAGCCAAGGAGGGGGATCGACCGGGGAGCTGTTTTTT
TRBD2	-	TRBV28	TRBJ2-1	CASSGRSSGQYGEQFF	TGTGCCAGCAGTGGGCGATCTAGCGGGCAGTACGGTGAGCAGTTCTTC
-	-	TRBV6-5	TRBJ1-1	CATSGLTEWDTEAFF	TGTGCCACCTCAGGGTTAACAGAGTGGGACACTGAAGCTTTCTTT
TRBD1	-	TRBV15	TRBJ2-7	CATSSNAGTGAYEQYF	TGTGCCACCAGCAGCAATGCCGGGACAGGGGCCTACGAGCAGTACTTC
-	once	TRBV2	TRBJ2-5	CASSEDSQETQYF	TGTGCCAGCAGTGAAGACAGCCAAGAGACCCAGTACTTC
TRBD1	few	TRBV28	TRBJ2-7	CASTPNRDRASEQYF	TGTGCCAGCACCCCCAACCGGGACAGGGCGTCCGAGCAGTACTTC
-	-	TRBV7-6	TRBJ2-5	CASSVTDIGETQYF	TGTGCCAGCAGCGTGACAGATATCGGAGAGACCCAGTACTTC
TRBD2	once	TRBV23-1	TRBJ2-1	CASPGLAGPNEQFF	TGCGCCAGTCCGGGACTAGCGGGACCGAATGAGCAGTTCTTC
-	few	TRBV27	TRBJ2-7	CASSLAGLTYEQYF	TGTGCCAGCAGTTTGGCGGGGCTTACCTACGAGCAGTACTTC